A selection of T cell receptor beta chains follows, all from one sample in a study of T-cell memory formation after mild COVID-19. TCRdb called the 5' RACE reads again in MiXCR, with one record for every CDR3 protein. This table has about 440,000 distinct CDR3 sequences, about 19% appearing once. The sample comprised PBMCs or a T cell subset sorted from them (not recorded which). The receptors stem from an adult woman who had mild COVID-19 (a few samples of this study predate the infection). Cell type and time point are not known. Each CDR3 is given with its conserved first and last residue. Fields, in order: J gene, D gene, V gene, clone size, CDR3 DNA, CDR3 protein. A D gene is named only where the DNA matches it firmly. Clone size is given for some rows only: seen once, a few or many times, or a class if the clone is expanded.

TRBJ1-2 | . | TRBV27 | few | TGTGCCAGCAGTCGTACGATAGGTGTTGGGGACTATGGCTACACCTTC | CASSRTIGVGDYGYTF
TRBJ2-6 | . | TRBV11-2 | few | TGTGCCAGCAGCTTCGGGCTGGCTGGGGCCAACGTCCTGACTTTC | CASSFGLAGANVLTF
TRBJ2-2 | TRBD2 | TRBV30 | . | TGTGCCTGGAGTGTACACGGGGGGGCAACCGGGGAGCTGTTTTTT | CAWSVHGGATGELFF
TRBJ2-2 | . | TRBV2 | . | TGTGCCAGCGGCGTTGGGGGGTACACCGGGGAGCTGTTTTTT | CASGVGGYTGELFF
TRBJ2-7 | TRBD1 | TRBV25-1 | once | TGTGCCAGCGGACAGGAATCCTACGAGCAGTACTTC | CASGQESYEQYF
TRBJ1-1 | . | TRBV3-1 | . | TGTGCCAGCAGCCAAGATCCCCAGGGTATACCTGAAGCTTTCTTT | CASSQDPQGIPEAFF
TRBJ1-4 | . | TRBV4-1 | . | TGCGCCAGCAGCCAAGCCTTACAGGGTTTAGGGGAAAAACTGTTTTTT | CASSQALQGLGEKLFF
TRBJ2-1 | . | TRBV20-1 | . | TGCAGTGCTAGTATGTTGCGGAGCTCCTACAATGAGCAGTTCTTC | CSASMLRSSYNEQFF
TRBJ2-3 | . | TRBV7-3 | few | TGTGCCAGCAGCCTGTCAGAGGTGGATACGCAGTATTTT | CASSLSEVDTQYF
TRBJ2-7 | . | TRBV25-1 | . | TGTGCCAGCAGTGAATTGGTTCAGGGAGAATACGAGCAGTACTTC | CASSELVQGEYEQYF
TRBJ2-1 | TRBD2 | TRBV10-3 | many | TGTGCCATCAGTGACACGACTAGCGGCAATGAGCAGTTCTTC | CAISDTTSGNEQFF
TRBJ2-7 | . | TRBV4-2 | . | TGTGCCAGCAGCCTCCTTAGCGAAGCCCTCTACGAGCAGTACTTC | CASSLLSEALYEQYF
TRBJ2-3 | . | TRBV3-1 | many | TGTGCCAGCAGCTTCGCGGCCAACTTTGGGGATACGCAGTATTTT | CASSFAANFGDTQYF
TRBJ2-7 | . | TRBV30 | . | TGTGCCTGGAATCCCCCAGGATTACTTAGGGAGCAGTACTTC | CAWNPPGLLREQYF
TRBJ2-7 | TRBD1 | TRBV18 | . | TGTGCCAGCTCTGGACAGGGGAGCACCTACGAGCAGTACTTC | CASSGQGSTYEQYF
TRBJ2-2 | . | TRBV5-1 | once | TGCGCCAGCAGCTTGGCCAGACTACAACCCACCGGGGAGCTGTTTTTT | CASSLARLQPTGELFF
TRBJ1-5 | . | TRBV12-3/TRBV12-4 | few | TGTGCCAGCAGTTTAAATCCGACGGAGTATAGCAATCAGCCCCAGCATTTT | CASSLNPTEYSNQPQHF
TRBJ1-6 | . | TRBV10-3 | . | TGTGCCATCAGTGAGTCGAGCAGCTCCTATAATTCACCCCTCCACTTT | CAISESSSSYNSPLHF
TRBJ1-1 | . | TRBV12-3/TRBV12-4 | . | TGTGCCGCCCGTTTCGAGAACACTGAAGCTTTCTTT | CAARFENTEAFF